Sequencing of this T cell receptor beta chain was carried out in a study of T cells in localized non-small cell lung cancer. Study-wide points: Uninvolved adjacent lung showed higher T cell clonality than tumor. Those with higher blood T cell density had longer overall survival. A median approximately 53 of the top 100 tumor clones appeared in adjacent lung.

A remark on this clone: Its matching antigen is unknown.

Germline CDR1 and CDR2: LNHDA and SQIVND (reference sequence). Between the trimmed V and J ends, which lost 2 bases and 1 base, there was a span of 8 bases. The CDR3 consists of 15 residues. Some clones are missing from TCRdb's copy, which holds only in-frame ones; the method was immunoSEQ multiplex PCR. The sample has about 130,000 clones, roughly 90% seen once. V and J are TRBV19 and TRBJ2-2, with D hard to call. The input for sequencing was peripheral blood, taken before any cancer treatment. This sequence originates from a female donor over 55 with stage I lung adenocarcinoma. CDR3 DNA sequence: TGTGCCAGTAGTATAATCCCGATGAACACCGGGGAGCTGTTTTTT. It codes for CASSIIPMNTGELFF.